This is a list of T cell receptor beta chains from one sample in a study of shared clonotypes between healthy human individuals. Assay used: immunoSEQ multiplex PCR; TCRdb lists only in-frame clones, some missing. This repertoire shows under 850,000 clones, roughly 92% found once; its top ten account for 24%. Material: naive CD8+ T cells sorted from blood. The source of these receptors is a man under 40 in good health. CDR3s leave out the opening cysteine and the closing phenylalanine or tryptophan. A D gene is named only where the DNA matches it firmly.

D: -; V: TRBV27; J: TRBJ2-1; CDR3: ASSFRRHETLLRNEQF
D: -; V: TRBV5-1; J: TRBJ2-7; CDR3: ASSLGPPPNYEQY
D: -; V: TRBV1; J: TRBJ2-1; CDR3: TSSQCCGEQF
D: TRBD2; V: TRBV7-8; J: TRBJ2-5; CDR3: ASSYRGLAVQETQY
D: -; V: TRBV5-1; J: TRBJ2-1; CDR3: ASSSGSYNEQF
D: -; V: TRBV5-5; J: TRBJ2-7; CDR3: ASSPVGGDSYEQY
D: TRBD2; V: TRBV10-2; J: TRBJ2-1; CDR3: ASRGQREGRNNEQF
D: -; V: TRBV2; J: TRBJ1-1; CDR3: ASTRTNTEAF
D: TRBD2; V: TRBV9; J: TRBJ2-1; CDR3: ASSVEGRLAGPGVYEQF
D: -; V: TRBV27; J: TRBJ2-7; CDR3: ASRRTVYEQY
D: -; V: TRBV27; J: TRBJ2-1; CDR3: ASRGGGPYNEQF
D: -; V: TRBV9; J: TRBJ2-7; CDR3: ASSALATPYEQY
D: -; V: TRBV4-1; J: TRBJ2-1; CDR3: ASSQDHGVYYMNEQF
D: TRBD1; V: TRBV5-1; J: TRBJ2-3; CDR3: ASSLAGQSMQY
D: TRBD1; V: TRBV5-4; J: TRBJ2-1; CDR3: ASSLAGQGYNEQF
D: -; V: TRBV30; J: TRBJ1-2; CDR3: AWQIIGPNYGYT
D: -; V: TRBV11-2; J: TRBJ2-5; CDR3: ASSLDRLKSRAGTQY
D: -; V: TRBV11-2; J: TRBJ2-1; CDR3: ASSLGGIGHNEQF
D: -; V: TRBV2; J: TRBJ2-1; CDR3: ASSEDPVSSYNEQF